Reported below is one TCR beta chain. Its antigen is not known. The sorted-subset replicate PCRs were given 150 to 250 ng DNA, which is 30,000 to 35,000 T cell genomes. The assay was immunoSEQ multiplex PCR, and TCRdb's table has in-frame clones only and misses some. Of under 2,000,000 clones in the sample, about 94% were seen once. The data originate from a study of shared clonotypes between healthy human individuals. Notes on the study in general: Unshared clonotypes carried lower generation probabilities than those common to all four donors.

Germline CDR1 is MNHEY and CDR2 is SVGAGI. With 5 bases removed from V and 0 bases from J, the gap between germline ends came to 8 bases. CDR3 length equals 14 residues. As defined, naive CD8 cells were CD45RO-negative and positively selected for CCR7, with terminally differentiated effector memory CD45RA+ cells excluded. Donors were healthy HIV-negative adults without recently reported acute infections or vaccinations. Sequencing was performed on naive CD8+ T cells sorted from blood. V is TRBV6-5 and J is TRBJ2-1; no reliable D call. The clonotype comes from a man younger than 30 in good health. CDR3 DNA: TGTGCCAGCAGTCCCCTGAGCTCCTACAATGAGCAGTTCTTC. It yields the protein CASSPLSSYNEQFF.